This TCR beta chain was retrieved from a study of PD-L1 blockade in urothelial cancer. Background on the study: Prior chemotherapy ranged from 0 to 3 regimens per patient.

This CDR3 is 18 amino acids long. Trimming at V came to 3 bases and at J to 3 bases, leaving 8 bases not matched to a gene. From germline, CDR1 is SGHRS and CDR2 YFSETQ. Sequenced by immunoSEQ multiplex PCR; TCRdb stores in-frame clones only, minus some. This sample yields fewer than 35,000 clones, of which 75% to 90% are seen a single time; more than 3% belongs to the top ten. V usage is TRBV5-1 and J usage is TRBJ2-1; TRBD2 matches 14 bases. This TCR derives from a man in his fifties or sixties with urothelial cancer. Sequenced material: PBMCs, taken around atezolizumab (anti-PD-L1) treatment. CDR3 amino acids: CASSSGLAGGTGYNEQFF. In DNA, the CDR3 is TGCGCCAGCAGCTCTGGACTAGCGGGAGGCACAGGCTACAATGAGCAGTTCTTC.